This TCR beta chain emerged from a study of CD4 T cells in relation to SARS-CoV-2 and coronaviruses. Before the COVID-19 pandemic, during about 2010-2019, CD4+ T cells were taken from unexposed donors. The cells were cultured for under twelve days before CD4+ T cells were isolated. On this clone: Its antigen is unknown.

Here immunoSEQ multiplex PCR was the method, and the copy in TCRdb shows in-frame clones only, minus some. The sample carries about 22,000 clones, about two thirds recorded once. Overall study results and limits: Compared with monoreactive clones, crossreactive clones showed significantly weaker SARS-CoV-2 expansion. Samples before the pandemic and after infection were not matched within any donor.

The CDR3 runs 14 residues. V lost 5 bases, J lost 6 bases, and 6 bases stayed unmatched. From germline, CDR1 is MNHEY and CDR2 SVGEGT. This chain links TRBV6-2 or TRBV6-3 with TRBJ2-7, with 11 positions matching TRBD1. Sequenced sample: CD4+ T cells from PBMCs, cultured in vitro. This clonotype was obtained from a human donor in good health. The CDR3 nucleotides are TGTGCCAGCAGTCGCGGACAGGGGGCCGGCGAGCAGTACTTC. Protein sequence: CASSRGQGAGEQYF.